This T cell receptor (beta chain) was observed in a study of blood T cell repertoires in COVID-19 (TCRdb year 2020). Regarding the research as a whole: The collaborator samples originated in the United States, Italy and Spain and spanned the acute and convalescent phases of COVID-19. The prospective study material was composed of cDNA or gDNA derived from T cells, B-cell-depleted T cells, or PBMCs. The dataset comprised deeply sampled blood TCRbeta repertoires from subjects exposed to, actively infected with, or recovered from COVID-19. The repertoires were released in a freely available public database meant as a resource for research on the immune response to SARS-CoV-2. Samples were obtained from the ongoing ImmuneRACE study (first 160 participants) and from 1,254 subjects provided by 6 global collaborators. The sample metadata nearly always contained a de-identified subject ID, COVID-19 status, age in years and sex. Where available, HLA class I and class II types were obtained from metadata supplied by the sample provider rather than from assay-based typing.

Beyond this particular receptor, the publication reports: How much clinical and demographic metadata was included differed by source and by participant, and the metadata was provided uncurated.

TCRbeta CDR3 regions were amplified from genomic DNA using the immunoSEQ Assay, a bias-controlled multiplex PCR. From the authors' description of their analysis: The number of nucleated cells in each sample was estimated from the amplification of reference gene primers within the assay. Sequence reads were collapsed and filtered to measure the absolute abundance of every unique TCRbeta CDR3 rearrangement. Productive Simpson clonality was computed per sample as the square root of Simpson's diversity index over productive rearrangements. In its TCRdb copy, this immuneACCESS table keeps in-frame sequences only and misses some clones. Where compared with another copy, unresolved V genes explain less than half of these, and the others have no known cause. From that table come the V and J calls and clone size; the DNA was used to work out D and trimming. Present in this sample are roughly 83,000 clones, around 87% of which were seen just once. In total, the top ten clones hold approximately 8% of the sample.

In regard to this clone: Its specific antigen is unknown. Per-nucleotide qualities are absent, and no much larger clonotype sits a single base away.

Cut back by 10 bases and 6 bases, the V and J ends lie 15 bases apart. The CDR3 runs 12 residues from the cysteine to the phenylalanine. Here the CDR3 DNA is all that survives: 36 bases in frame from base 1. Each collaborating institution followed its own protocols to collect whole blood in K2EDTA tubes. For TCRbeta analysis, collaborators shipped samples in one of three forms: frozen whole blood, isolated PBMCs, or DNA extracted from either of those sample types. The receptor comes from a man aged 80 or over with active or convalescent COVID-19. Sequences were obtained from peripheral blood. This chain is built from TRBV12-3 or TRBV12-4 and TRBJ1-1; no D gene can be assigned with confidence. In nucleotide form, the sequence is TGTGCCAACCGCGGGCGAGGACCTGAAGCTTTCTTT. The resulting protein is CANRGRGPEAFF.